Detailed here is one TCR beta chain. What it binds is unknown. The data were taken from a study of cytomegalovirus exposure and HLA in healthy donors. Study-level points and caveats: In an earlier analysis, in 587 donors, most V segments appeared productive either ~90% or ~30% of the time. Association with HLA alleles at 0.05 false discovery rate was found for 16,951 TCR beta sequences in a later analysis. Cytomegalovirus association was listed for about 150 TCR beta chains. The presence/absence work took it that sequencing depth was about the same across donors.

Germline V gene lookup returns CDR1 SQVTM and CDR2 ANQGSEA. The CDR3 is 15 amino acids. Trimming removed 0 bases at V and 9 bases at J, with 18 bases between. The PCR had 60 Vbeta and 13 Jbeta primers. TCRdb keeps only in-frame clones here, not all; method: immunoSEQ multiplex PCR. This table has about 77,000 clones, approximately 71% appearing once. The sequenced material came from PBMCs. The sequence derives from a woman between 40 and 55 years old in good health and CMV-seronegative. The chain couples TRBV29-1 to TRBJ2-1; D possibly corresponds to TRBD2 (5 bases). The CDR3 region has the DNA TGCAGCGTTGAAGAGGTGGGAGTAGACGTTGGTGAGCAGTTCTTC. Protein: CSVEEVGVDVGEQFF.